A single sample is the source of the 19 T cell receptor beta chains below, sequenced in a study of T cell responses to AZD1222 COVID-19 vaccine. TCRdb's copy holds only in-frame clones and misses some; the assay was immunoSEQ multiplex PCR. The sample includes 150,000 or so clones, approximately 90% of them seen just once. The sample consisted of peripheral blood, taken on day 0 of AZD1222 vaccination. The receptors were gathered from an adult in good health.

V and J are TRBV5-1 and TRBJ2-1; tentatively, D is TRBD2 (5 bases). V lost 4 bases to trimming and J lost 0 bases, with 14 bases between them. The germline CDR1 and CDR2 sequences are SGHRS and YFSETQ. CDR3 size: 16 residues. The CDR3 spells CASSTYSASSYNEQFF. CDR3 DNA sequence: TGCGCCAGCAGCACGTATAGCGCTAGCTCCTACAATGAGCAGTTCTTC. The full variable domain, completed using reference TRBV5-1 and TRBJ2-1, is KAGVTQTPRYLIKTRGQQVTLSCSPISGHRSVSWYQQTPGQGLQFLFEYFSETQRNKGNFPGRFSGRQFSNSRSEMNVSTLELGDSALYLCASSTYSASSYNEQFFGPGTRLTVL.

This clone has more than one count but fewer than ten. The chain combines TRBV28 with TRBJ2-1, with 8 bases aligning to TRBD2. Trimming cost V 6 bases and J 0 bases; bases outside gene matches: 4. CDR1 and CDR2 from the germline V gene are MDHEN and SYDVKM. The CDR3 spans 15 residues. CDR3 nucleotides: TGTGCCAGCAGACTAGCGGAAAGCTCCTACAATGAGCAGTTCTTC. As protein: CASRLAESSYNEQFF.

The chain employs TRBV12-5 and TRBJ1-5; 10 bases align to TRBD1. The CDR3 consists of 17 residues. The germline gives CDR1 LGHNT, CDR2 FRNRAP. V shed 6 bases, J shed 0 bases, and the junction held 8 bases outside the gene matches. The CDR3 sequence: CASGAGTGAYSNQPQHF. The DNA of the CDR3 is TGTGCTAGTGGGGCCGGGACAGGGGCGTATAGCAATCAGCCCCAGCATTTT.

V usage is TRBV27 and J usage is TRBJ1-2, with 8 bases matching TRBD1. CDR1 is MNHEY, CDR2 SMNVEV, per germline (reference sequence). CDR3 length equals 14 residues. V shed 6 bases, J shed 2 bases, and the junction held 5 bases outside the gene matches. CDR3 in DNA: TGTGCCAGCAGGAGACAGGGGAGCAACTATGGCTACACCTTC. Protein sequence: CASRRQGSNYGYTF.

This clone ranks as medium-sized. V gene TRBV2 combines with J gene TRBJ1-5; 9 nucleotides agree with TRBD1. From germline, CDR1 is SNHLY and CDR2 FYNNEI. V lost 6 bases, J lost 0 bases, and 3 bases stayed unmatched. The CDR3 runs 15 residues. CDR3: CASSDRGFSNQPQHF. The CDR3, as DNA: TGTGCCAGCAGCGACAGGGGGTTTAGCAATCAGCCCCAGCATTTT.

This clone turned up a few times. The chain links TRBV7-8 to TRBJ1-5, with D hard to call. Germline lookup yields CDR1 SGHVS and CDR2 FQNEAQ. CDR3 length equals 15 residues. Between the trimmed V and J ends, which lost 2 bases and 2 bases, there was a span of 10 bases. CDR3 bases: TGTGCCAGCAGCTTAAAGGACGGAGGCAATCAGCCCCAGCATTTT. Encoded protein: CASSLKDGGNQPQHF.

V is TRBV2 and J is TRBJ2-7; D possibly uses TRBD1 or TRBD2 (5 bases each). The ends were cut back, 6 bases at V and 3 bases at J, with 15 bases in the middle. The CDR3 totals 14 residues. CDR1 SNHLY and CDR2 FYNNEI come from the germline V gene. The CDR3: CASRTGPLGYEQYF. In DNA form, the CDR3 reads TGTGCCAGCAGGACGGGACCCCTGGGCTACGAGCAGTACTTC.

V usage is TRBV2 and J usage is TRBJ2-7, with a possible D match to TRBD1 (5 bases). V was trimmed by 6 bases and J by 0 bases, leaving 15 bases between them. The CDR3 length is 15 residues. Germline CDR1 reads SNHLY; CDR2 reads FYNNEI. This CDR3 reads CASSYDSRSSYEQYF. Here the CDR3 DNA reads TGTGCCAGCAGCTACGACAGCCGTAGCTCCTACGAGCAGTACTTC. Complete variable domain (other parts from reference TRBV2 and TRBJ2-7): EPEVTQTPSHQVTQMGQEVILRCVPISNHLYFYWYRQILGQKVEFLVSFYNNEISEKSEIFDDQFSVERPDGSNFTLKIRSTKLEDSAMYFCASSYDSRSSYEQYFGPGTRLTVT.

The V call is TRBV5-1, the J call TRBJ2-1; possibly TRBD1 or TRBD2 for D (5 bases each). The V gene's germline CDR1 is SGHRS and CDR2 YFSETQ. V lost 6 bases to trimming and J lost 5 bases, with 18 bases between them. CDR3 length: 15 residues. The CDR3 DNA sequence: TGCGCCAGCACCGTAACCGGGACGGCAAACAATGAGCAGTTCTTC. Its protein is CASTVTGTANNEQFF.

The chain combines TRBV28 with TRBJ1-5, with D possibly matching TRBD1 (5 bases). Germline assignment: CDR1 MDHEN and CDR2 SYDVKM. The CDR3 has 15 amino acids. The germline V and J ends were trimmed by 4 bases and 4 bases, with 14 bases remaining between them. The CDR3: CASSSPPGLNQPQHF. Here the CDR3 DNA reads TGTGCCAGCAGTTCACCACCGGGACTAAATCAGCCCCAGCATTTT. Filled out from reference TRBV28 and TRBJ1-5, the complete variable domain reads DVKVTQSSRYLVKRTGEKVFLECVQDMDHENMFWYRQDPGLGLRLIYFSYDVKMKEKGDIPEGYSVSREKKERFSLILESASTNQTSMYLCASSSPPGLNQPQHFGDGTRLSIL.

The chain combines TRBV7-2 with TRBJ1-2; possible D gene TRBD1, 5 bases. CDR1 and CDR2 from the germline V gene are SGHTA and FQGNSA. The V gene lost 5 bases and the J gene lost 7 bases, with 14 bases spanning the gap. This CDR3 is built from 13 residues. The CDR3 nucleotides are TGTGCCAGCAGCCCCCGGGGCAGCCCTGGCTACACCTTC. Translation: CASSPRGSPGYTF.

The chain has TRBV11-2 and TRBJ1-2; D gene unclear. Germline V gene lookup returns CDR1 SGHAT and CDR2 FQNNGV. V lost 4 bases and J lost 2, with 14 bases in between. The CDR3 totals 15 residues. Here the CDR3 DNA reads TGTGCCAGCAGCTCCGCCTGGGCCAAAAACTATGGCTACACCTTC. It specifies CASSSAWAKNYGYTF.

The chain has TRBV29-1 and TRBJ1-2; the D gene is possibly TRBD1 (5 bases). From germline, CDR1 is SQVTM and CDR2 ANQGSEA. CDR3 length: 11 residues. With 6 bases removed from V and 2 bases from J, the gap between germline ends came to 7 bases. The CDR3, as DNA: TGCAGCGTGGGACGGAACTATGGCTACACCTTC. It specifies CSVGRNYGYTF.

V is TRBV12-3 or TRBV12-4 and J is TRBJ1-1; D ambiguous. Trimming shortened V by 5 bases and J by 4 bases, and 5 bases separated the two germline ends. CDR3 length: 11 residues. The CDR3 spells CASSRATEAFF. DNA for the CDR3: TGTGCCAGCAGTCGAGCCACTGAAGCTTTCTTT.

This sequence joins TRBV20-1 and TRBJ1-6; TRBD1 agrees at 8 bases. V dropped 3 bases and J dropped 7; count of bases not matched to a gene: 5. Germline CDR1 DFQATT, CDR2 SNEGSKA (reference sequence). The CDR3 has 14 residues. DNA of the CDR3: TGCAGTGCTAGTGCTACAGGGGGAAATTCACCCCTCCACTTT. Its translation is CSASATGGNSPLHF.

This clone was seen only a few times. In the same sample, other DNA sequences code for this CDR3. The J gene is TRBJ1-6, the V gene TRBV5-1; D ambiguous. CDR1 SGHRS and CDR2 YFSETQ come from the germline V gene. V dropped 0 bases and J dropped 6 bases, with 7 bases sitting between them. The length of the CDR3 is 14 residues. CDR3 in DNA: TGCGCCAGCAGCTTGGGGCAGCTTAATTCACCCCTCCACTTT. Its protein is CASSLGQLNSPLHF.

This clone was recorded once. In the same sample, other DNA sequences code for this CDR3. Written as DNA, the CDR3 is TGTGCCAGCTCTCCTCAGGGGCTGAACACTGAAGCTTTCTTT. This codes for CASSPQGLNTEAFF. The chain links TRBV18 to TRBJ1-1, with D possibly matching TRBD1 (6 bases). Deletions cut 6 bases from V and 0 bases from J, with 11 bases between. Germline V lookup: CDR1 KGHSH, CDR2 LQKENI. This CDR3 contains 14 residues. Supplemented by reference TRBV18 and TRBJ1-1, the full variable domain reads NAGVMQNPRHLVRRRGQEARLRCSPMKGHSHVYWYRQLPEEGLKFMVYLQKENIIDESGMPKERFSAEFPKEGPSILRIQQVVRGDSAAYFCASSPQGLNTEAFFGQGTRLTVV.

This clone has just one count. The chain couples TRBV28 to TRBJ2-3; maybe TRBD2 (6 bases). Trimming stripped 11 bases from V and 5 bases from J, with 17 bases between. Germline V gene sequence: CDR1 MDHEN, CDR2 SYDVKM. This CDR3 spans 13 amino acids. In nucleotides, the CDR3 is TGTGCCCTAGGAGGGTTAGCTGGAGATACGCAGTATTTT. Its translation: CALGGLAGDTQYF.

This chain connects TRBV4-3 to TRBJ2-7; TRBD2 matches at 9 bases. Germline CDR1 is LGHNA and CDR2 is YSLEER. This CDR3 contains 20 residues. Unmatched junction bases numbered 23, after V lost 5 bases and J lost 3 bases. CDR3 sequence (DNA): TGCGCCAGCAGCACCAAAGGTTCCCATCTTAGCGGGGGCCCCTACTACGAGCAGTACTTC. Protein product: CASSTKGSHLSGGPYYEQYF.